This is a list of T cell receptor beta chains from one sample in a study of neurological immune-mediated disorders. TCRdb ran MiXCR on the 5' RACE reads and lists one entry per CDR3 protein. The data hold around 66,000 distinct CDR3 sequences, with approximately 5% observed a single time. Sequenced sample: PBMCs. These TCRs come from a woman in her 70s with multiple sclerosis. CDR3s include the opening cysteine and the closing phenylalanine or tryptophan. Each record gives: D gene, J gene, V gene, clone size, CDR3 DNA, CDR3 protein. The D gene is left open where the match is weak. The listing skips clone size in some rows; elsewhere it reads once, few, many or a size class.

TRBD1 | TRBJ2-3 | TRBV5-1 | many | TGCGCCAGCAGCTTGAGGGACAGCGCCCGGGGCACAGATACGCAGTATTTT | CASSLRDSARGTDTQYF
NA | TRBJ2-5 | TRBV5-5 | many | TGTGCCAGCAGCTTTGGGGGTCAAGAGACCCAGTACTTC | CASSFGGQETQYF
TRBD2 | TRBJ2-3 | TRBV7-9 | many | TGTGCCAGCAGCTTAGCAGCGGGAGTCAGGGCAGATACGCAGTATTTT | CASSLAAGVRADTQYF
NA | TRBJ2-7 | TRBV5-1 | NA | TGCGCCAGCAGATTAGACTACGAGCAGTACTTC | CASRLDYEQYF
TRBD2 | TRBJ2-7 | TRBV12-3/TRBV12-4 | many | TGTGCCAGCAGTTTCGGCATGGGGACTAGCGGGAACTACGAGCAGTACTTC | CASSFGMGTSGNYEQYF
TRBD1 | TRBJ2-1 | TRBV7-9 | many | TGTGCCAGCAGCTTATCGTCGCGGACAGGGAGGAATGAGCAGTTCTTC | CASSLSSRTGRNEQFF
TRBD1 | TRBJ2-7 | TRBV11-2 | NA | TGTGCCAGCAGCCCGTGGCAGGGGGCAAACGAGCAGTACTTC | CASSPWQGANEQYF
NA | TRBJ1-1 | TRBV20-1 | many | TGCAGTGCTATGGTAGGGGTGGACGACACTGAAGCTTTCTTT | CSAMVGVDDTEAFF
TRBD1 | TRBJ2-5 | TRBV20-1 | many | TGCAGTGCCCCTGCCGGGACAGGGAGGGAGACCCAGTACTTC | CSAPAGTGRETQYF
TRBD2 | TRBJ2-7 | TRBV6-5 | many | TGTGCCAGCAGTGCACTAGCGCCTGACGGGGTCGAGCAGTACTTC | CASSALAPDGVEQYF
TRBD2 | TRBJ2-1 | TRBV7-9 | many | TGTGCCAGCGGGCGGGAGAGATACGATGAGCAGTTCTTC | CASGRERYDEQFF